This T cell receptor (beta chain) was observed in a study of control samples from healthy donors and cancer patients (dated by TCRdb to the early 2020s). Regarding this clone: Its specific antigen is unknown. Base qualities are not recorded, but no much larger clone differs from it by a single base.

Inclusive of the bounding cysteine and phenylalanine, the CDR3 is 11 residues long. Only the CDR3 portion is preserved as DNA: 33 bases, with reading frame beginning at the first base. CDR1 and CDR2 were assigned from the germline V gene (reference sequence) as SEHNR and FQNEAQ. V was cut back by 1 base and J by 7 bases, leaving a gap of 4 bases between them. The library was prepared using the immunoSEQ multiplex PCR assay. The table comes from immuneACCESS by way of TCRdb, which keeps in-frame sequences with V and J called. Part of the clones is missing from these tables; in studies checked, under half for an unresolved V gene and the rest for unknown reasons. The sample table lists approximately 120,000 clones, roughly 90% of them with a count of one. Roughly 18% of the sample goes to the ten largest clones.

Source material: blood. The source is a woman aged 45-65 years in good health. The chain was built from TRBV7-9 and TRBJ1-2; the D gene cannot be named for sure. The CDR3 reads as follows: CASSLEPGYTF. The DNA sequence is as follows: TGTGCCAGCAGCTTAGAGCCTGGCTACACCTTC.